The rows below give T cell receptor beta chains drawn from one sample of a study of cytomegalovirus exposure and HLA in healthy donors. Libraries were prepared by immunoSEQ multiplex PCR; TCRdb keeps only in-frame clonotypes and omits some of them. The table has about 150,000 clones, approximately 90% seen once. The sequenced sample was PBMCs. These receptors came from a woman under 40 in good health and CMV-seronegative. The CDR3 runs from the conserved cysteine through the conserved F or W. The order of the fields is clone size, D gene, J gene, V gene, CDR3 DNA, CDR3 protein. D genes are given only for firm matches. Only some rows state a clone size, as once, few, many or a class for expanded clones.

clone_size: .; d_call: .; j_call: TRBJ1-2; v_call: TRBV30; cdr3_nt: TGTGCCTGGAGGAGGGGGGGCTACACCTTC; cdr3_aa: CAWRRGGYTF
clone_size: once; d_call: TRBD1; j_call: TRBJ1-2; v_call: TRBV29-1; cdr3_nt: TGCAGCGTCCGGACAGGTCCTAACTATGGCTACACCTTC; cdr3_aa: CSVRTGPNYGYTF
clone_size: .; d_call: TRBD2; j_call: TRBJ2-1; v_call: TRBV2; cdr3_nt: TGTGCCAGCAACCAGTATATAGCGGGGAGCTCCTACAATGAGCAGTTCTTC; cdr3_aa: CASNQYIAGSSYNEQFF
clone_size: .; d_call: TRBD2; j_call: TRBJ2-2; v_call: TRBV9; cdr3_nt: TGTGCCAGCAGCGTTAGCGGGGGGACCCTCACCGGGGAGCTGTTTTTT; cdr3_aa: CASSVSGGTLTGELFF
clone_size: .; d_call: TRBD1; j_call: TRBJ1-4; v_call: TRBV6-5; cdr3_nt: TGTGCCAGCAGTTACGGCCGGACAGGGGGGGAAAAACTGTTTTTT; cdr3_aa: CASSYGRTGGEKLFF
clone_size: .; d_call: TRBD2; j_call: TRBJ2-1; v_call: TRBV4-1; cdr3_nt: TGCGCCAGCAGCCAAGACGGGGGGTCCTACAATGAGCAGTTCTTC; cdr3_aa: CASSQDGGSYNEQFF
clone_size: .; d_call: TRBD1; j_call: TRBJ2-7; v_call: TRBV6-6; cdr3_nt: TGTGCCAGCAGGACAGGGTTGCCCTCTTCCTACGAGCAGTACTTC; cdr3_aa: CASRTGLPSSYEQYF
clone_size: .; d_call: TRBD2; j_call: TRBJ2-5; v_call: TRBV7-8; cdr3_nt: TGTGCCAGCAGCTCACTAACCGGACTAGCAAGGGAGACCCAGTACTTC; cdr3_aa: CASSSLTGLARETQYF
clone_size: .; d_call: .; j_call: TRBJ2-3; v_call: TRBV29-1; cdr3_nt: TGCAGCGGGGGTCCGGGGACAGATACGCAGTATTTT; cdr3_aa: CSGGPGTDTQYF
clone_size: once; d_call: TRBD1; j_call: TRBJ1-2; v_call: TRBV29-1; cdr3_nt: TGCAGCGTTTCAATCCAGGGGGATGGCTACACCTTC; cdr3_aa: CSVSIQGDGYTF
clone_size: .; d_call: .; j_call: TRBJ1-5; v_call: TRBV6-1; cdr3_nt: TGTGCCAGCAGTGAAGCCCCGACCCGGGAGGCTCTCAATCAGCCCCAGCATTTT; cdr3_aa: CASSEAPTREALNQPQHF
clone_size: .; d_call: TRBD2; j_call: TRBJ2-3; v_call: TRBV7-3; cdr3_nt: TGTGCCAGCAGCTTAGGGATCAGCGGGGGGGCTGGTACGCAGTATTTT; cdr3_aa: CASSLGISGGAGTQYF
clone_size: .; d_call: TRBD2; j_call: TRBJ2-1; v_call: TRBV5-1; cdr3_nt: TGCGCCAGCAGCACCCTAGGACTAGCGGGTGGGCTGGGGCATGAGCAGTTCTTC; cdr3_aa: CASSTLGLAGGLGHEQFF
clone_size: .; d_call: .; j_call: TRBJ1-1; v_call: TRBV6-1; cdr3_nt: TGTGCCAGCAGTGTCAGTAACACTGAAGCTTTCTTT; cdr3_aa: CASSVSNTEAFF
clone_size: .; d_call: TRBD1; j_call: TRBJ1-2; v_call: TRBV6-1; cdr3_nt: TGTGCCAGCAGTGGGCCGGCGGGACAGCGTTTTCCACTCTATGGCTACACCTTC; cdr3_aa: CASSGPAGQRFPLYGYTF
clone_size: .; d_call: TRBD1; j_call: TRBJ2-7; v_call: TRBV7-9; cdr3_nt: TGTGCCAGCAGCCCCGGGACAGGGTCCTACGAGCAGTACTTC; cdr3_aa: CASSPGTGSYEQYF
clone_size: .; d_call: .; j_call: TRBJ2-7; v_call: TRBV2; cdr3_nt: TGTGCCAGCAGGGATTACACTATCTACGAGCAGTACTTC; cdr3_aa: CASRDYTIYEQYF
clone_size: .; d_call: .; j_call: TRBJ1-2; v_call: TRBV28; cdr3_nt: TGTGCCAGCAGTGCGCGGGGGGTAGTACCCTATGGCTACACCTTC; cdr3_aa: CASSARGVVPYGYTF
clone_size: .; d_call: TRBD2; j_call: TRBJ2-7; v_call: TRBV27; cdr3_nt: TGTGCCAGCAGTTTACGGGGGGTTAACCTTTACGAGCAGTACTTC; cdr3_aa: CASSLRGVNLYEQYF
clone_size: .; d_call: TRBD2; j_call: TRBJ2-1; v_call: TRBV28; cdr3_nt: TGTGCCAGCAGCTCTTCCGGGACTAGCGGTTACAATGAGCAGTTCTTC; cdr3_aa: CASSSSGTSGYNEQFF
clone_size: .; d_call: TRBD1; j_call: TRBJ1-1; v_call: TRBV7-9; cdr3_nt: TGTGCCGGAGACCGGACAGGGGCGGGGACTGAAGCTTTCTTT; cdr3_aa: CAGDRTGAGTEAFF
clone_size: .; d_call: .; j_call: TRBJ2-4; v_call: TRBV14; cdr3_nt: TGTGCCAGCAGCCATGACGCGGGGGCGGGCTCAGCCAAAAACATTCAGTACTTC; cdr3_aa: CASSHDAGAGSAKNIQYF
clone_size: .; d_call: TRBD2; j_call: TRBJ2-5; v_call: TRBV30; cdr3_nt: TGTGCCTGGAGAGCCGGACTAGGTTTGGAGACCCAGTACTTC; cdr3_aa: CAWRAGLGLETQYF
clone_size: .; d_call: .; j_call: TRBJ1-2; v_call: TRBV18; cdr3_nt: TGTGCCAGCTCACAGAACGCGGCGGGGGGCGCCTCTGATGGCTACACCTTC; cdr3_aa: CASSQNAAGGASDGYTF